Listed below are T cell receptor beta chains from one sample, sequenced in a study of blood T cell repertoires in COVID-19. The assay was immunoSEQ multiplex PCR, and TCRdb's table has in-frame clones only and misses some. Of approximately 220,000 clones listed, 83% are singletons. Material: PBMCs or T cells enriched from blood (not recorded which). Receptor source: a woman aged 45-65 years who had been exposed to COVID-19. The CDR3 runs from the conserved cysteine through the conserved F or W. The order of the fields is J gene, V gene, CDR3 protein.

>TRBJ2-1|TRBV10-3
CAISETDNEQFF
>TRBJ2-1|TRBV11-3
CASSFSGGPLDEQFF
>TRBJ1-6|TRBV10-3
CAITEGAGGNSPLHF
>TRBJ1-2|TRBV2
CASSEGRGGGYTF
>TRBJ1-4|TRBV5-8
CASSLGTGGDEKLFF
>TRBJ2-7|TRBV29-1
CSVERGSYEQYF
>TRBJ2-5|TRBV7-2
CASSSFSLETQYF
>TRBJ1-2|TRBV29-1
CSLGGEYGYTF
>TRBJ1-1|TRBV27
CASSLVTGGGTTEAFF
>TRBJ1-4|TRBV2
CASSEDTSNEKLFF
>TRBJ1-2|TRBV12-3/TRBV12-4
CASARGDYGYTF
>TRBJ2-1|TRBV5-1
CASSRQGWQQFF
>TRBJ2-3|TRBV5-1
CASSLDPPGSFKTSTDTQYF
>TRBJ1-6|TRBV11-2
CASSSTGALSPLHF
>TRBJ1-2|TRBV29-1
CSVRGAMDYTF
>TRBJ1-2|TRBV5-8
CASSLRTGAAYGYTF
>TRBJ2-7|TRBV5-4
CASSSSDAGGPYEQYF
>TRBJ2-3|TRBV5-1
CASSSGLGLAGGADTQYF
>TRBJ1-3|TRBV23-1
CARQFPSGNTIYF
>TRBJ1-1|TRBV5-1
CASSSDRVSTEAFF
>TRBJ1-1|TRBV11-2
CASSLELSPEAFF
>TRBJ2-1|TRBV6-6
CASTDLSYNEQFF
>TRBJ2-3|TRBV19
CASRQRGATDTQYF
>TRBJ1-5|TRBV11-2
CASSHDRGQGNQPQHF
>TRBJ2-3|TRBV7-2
CASSLGLSLFSYF
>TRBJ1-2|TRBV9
CASSAYPLGGGNYGYTF
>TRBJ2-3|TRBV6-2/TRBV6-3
CASSQDLLGTDTQYF
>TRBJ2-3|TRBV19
CASSLAPGLITDTQYF